This T cell receptor beta chain is drawn from a study of primary melanoma T cells and metastatic recurrence. Clones were read by immunoSEQ multiplex PCR, and TCRdb kept only the in-frame ones, dropping some. The sample holds over 150 clones, roughly 87% seen once. Germline values: CDR1 SGHNT, CDR2 YENEEA. Between the trimmed V and J ends, which lost 4 bases and 2 bases, there was a span of 18 bases. This CDR3 has 16 residues. What was sequenced was melanoma tumor tissue. The chain employs TRBV11-3 and TRBJ2-7; D possibly corresponds to TRBD2 (6 bases). This sequence was found in a human donor with melanoma. CDR3 amino acids: CASSSKQAGRTYEQYF. Here the CDR3 DNA reads TGTGCCAGCAGCTCCAAGCAAGCGGGCAGGACCTACGAGCAGTACTTC.